Following are 17 T cell receptor beta chains from one sample sequenced in a study of technical replicates of blood from several donors. Libraries were prepared by immunoSEQ multiplex PCR; TCRdb keeps only in-frame clonotypes and omits some of them. Of fewer than 85,000 clones listed, 96% were seen once; the top ten hold approximately 0.32%. Sequenced sample: T cells isolated from PBMCs. These receptors all stem from a human donor in good health.

The chain has TRBV28 and TRBJ2-3, with 12 bases aligning to TRBD2. CDR3 length: 18 amino acids. Trimming cost V 2 bases and J 5 bases; bases outside gene matches: 11. Germline lookup yields CDR1 MDHEN and CDR2 SYDVKM. CDR3 bases: TGTGCCAGCAGTTTAGTCGCCCGCCTAGCGGGAGGGAAAGATACGCAGTATTTT. It is translated as CASSLVARLAGGKDTQYF.

This chain links TRBV6-6 with TRBJ1-2; 7 nucleotides line up with TRBD1. The germline V gene encodes CDR1 MNHNY and CDR2 SVGAGI (reference sequence). After removal of 6 bases from V and 8 bases from J, the junction contained 9 bases not matched to a gene. The CDR3 runs to 13 residues. CDR3 DNA sequence: TGTGCCAGCAGACAAGGACAGGCTCGGGGCTACACCTTC. It translates to CASRQGQARGYTF.

The chain links TRBV29-1 to TRBJ2-2; possibly TRBD1 for D (5 bases). There are 15 residues in the CDR3. Deletions cut 1 base from V and 1 base from J, with 10 bases between. The germline V gene has CDR1 SQVTM and CDR2 ANQGSEA. CDR3 sequence reads: CSVEGGHVNTGELFF. The CDR3 DNA follows: TGCAGCGTTGAAGGAGGACATGTGAACACCGGGGAGCTGTTTTTT.

The chain uses TRBV27 and TRBJ1-5; no definite D call. The length of the CDR3 is 14 residues. Germline-derived CDR1 and CDR2 are MNHEY and SMNVEV (reference sequence). Trimming pared 9 bases from V and 1 base from J, leaving 13 bases between. CDR3 region: CASKAGRSNQPQHF. CDR3 nucleotide sequence: TGTGCCAGTAAAGCGGGCCGGAGCAATCAGCCCCAGCATTTT.

This chain links TRBV5-1 with TRBJ1-1; weak D call: TRBD1 (6 bases). The CDR3 contains 16 residues. Germline assignment: CDR1 SGHRS and CDR2 YFSETQ. Trimming pared 3 bases from V and 0 bases from J, leaving 15 bases between. CDR3 bases: TGCGCCAGCAGCTCGGATGGGACAATTATGAACACTGAAGCTTTCTTT. This gives the protein CASSSDGTIMNTEAFF.

This chain uses TRBV10-1 with TRBJ2-1, with D maybe TRBD2 (6 bases). Trimming left V 0 bases short and J 2 bases short, with 14 bases between. Looked up from germline, CDR1 is WNHNN and CDR2 is SYGVQD (reference sequence). The CDR3 has 17 amino acids. CDR3 bases: TGCGCCAGCAGTGAGTCTATGGCAGGGAGGACCTACAATGAGCAGTTCTTC. Translation: CASSESMAGRTYNEQFF.

The rearrangement links TRBV27 to TRBJ2-1, with D maybe TRBD2 (6 bases). The CDR3 has 14 amino acids. Trimming removed 5 bases from V and 2 bases from J, with 10 bases in between. Germline CDR1 reads MNHEY; CDR2 reads SMNVEV (reference sequence). The CDR3 is CASSPEGPYNEQFF. The CDR3 bases are TGTGCCAGCAGTCCGGAGGGCCCCTACAATGAGCAGTTCTTC.

The chain is built from TRBV7-8 and TRBJ2-7; D is ambiguous. CDR1 and CDR2 (germline): SGHVS, FQNEAQ. The germline V and J ends were trimmed by 5 bases and 6 bases, with 8 bases remaining between them. The CDR3 is made up of 11 amino acids. For the CDR3, the DNA is TGTGCCAGCAGCCCCTGGAGCGAGCAGTACTTC. Translation: CASSPWSEQYF.

This chain joins TRBV2 and TRBJ2-2; D is perhaps TRBD1 (5 bases). This CDR3 spans 16 amino acids. Trimming pared 0 bases from V and 3 bases from J, leaving 11 bases between. Germline assignment: CDR1 SNHLY and CDR2 FYNNEI. CDR3: CASSEAPKGHTGELFF. The CDR3 DNA is TGTGCCAGCAGTGAAGCGCCTAAGGGGCACACCGGGGAGCTGTTTTTT.

This clone was seen only once. The chain carries TRBV30 and TRBJ1-5; a weak D match, TRBD1 (6 bases). Germline CDR1 GTSNPN, CDR2 SVGIG (reference sequence). This CDR3 has 14 amino acids. The V end lost 2 bases, the J end lost 6 bases, and 14 bases lay between the germline ends. DNA for the CDR3: TGTGCCTGGAGTACAGGACAGAGAGGTCAGCCCCAGCATTTT. Translated, it gives CAWSTGQRGQPQHF.

V is TRBV7-2 and J is TRBJ1-1, with TRBD1 identical over 8 bases. Germline loops: CDR1 SGHTA, CDR2 FQGNSA. This CDR3 has 14 residues. V lost 5 bases and J lost 3; bases outside the gene matches: 5. CDR3 protein: CASSRQGFYTEAFF. In DNA form, the CDR3 reads TGTGCCAGCAGCCGACAGGGGTTCTACACTGAAGCTTTCTTT.

This clone was seen once. The chain recombines TRBV10-1 with TRBJ2-7; D perhaps matches TRBD1 (5 bases). The CDR3 consists of 16 residues. The V gene lost 4 bases and the J gene lost 7 bases, with 23 bases spanning the gap. The germline CDR1 and CDR2 sequences are WNHNN and SYGVQD (reference sequence). For the CDR3, the DNA is TGCGCCAGCAGTGTCACTAAACAGGCTGGATCGAGAGAGCAGTACTTC. As protein: CASSVTKQAGSREQYF.

The chain links TRBV27 to TRBJ2-1; 16 positions match TRBD2. Trimming at V came to 0 bases and at J to 8 bases, leaving 1 base not matched to a gene. The CDR3 is 16 amino acids. In germline, CDR1 is MNHEY, CDR2 SMNVEV (reference sequence). The DNA for the CDR3 is TGTGCCAGCAGTTTATCGGGGACTAGCGGGAGGGATGAGCAGTTCTTC. Its translation is CASSLSGTSGRDEQFF.

The V and J genes are TRBV11-3 and TRBJ2-7; no reliable D call. V lost 4 bases and J lost 4, with 5 bases in between. Looked up from germline, CDR1 is SGHNT and CDR2 is YENEEA. This CDR3 has 11 residues. CDR3 sequence reads: CASSSNYEQYF. The CDR3 bases are TGTGCCAGCAGCTCAAATTACGAGCAGTACTTC. The full variable domain, completed using reference TRBV11-3 and TRBJ2-7, is EAGVVQSPRYKIIEKKQPVAFWCNPISGHNTLYWYLQNLGQGPELLIRYENEEAVDDSQLPKDRFSAERLKGVDSTLKIQPAELGDSAVYLCASSSNYEQYFGPGTRLTVT.

This clone came up once. The CDR3 reads CASARGQFSYEQYF. The CDR3 DNA follows: TGTGCCAGCGCTCGGGGACAGTTCTCCTACGAGCAGTACTTC. The chain uses TRBV25-1 and TRBJ2-7; 7 bases match TRBD1. Trimming cost V 8 bases and J 0 bases; bases outside gene matches: 7. The CDR3 loop spans 14 amino acids. The V gene's germline CDR1 is MGHDK and CDR2 SYGVNS.

The chain is built from TRBV30 and TRBJ2-3, with 16 nucleotides matching TRBD2. Germline assignment: CDR1 GTSNPN and CDR2 SVGIG (reference sequence). This CDR3 region has 16 residues. V gave up 8 bases and J gave up 6 bases; unmatched junction bases: 11. CDR3 sequence reads: CARGTSGRALGDTQYF. The CDR3 DNA reads TGTGCCCGAGGGACTAGCGGGAGGGCCTTAGGGGATACGCAGTATTTT.

This chain links TRBV5-4 with TRBJ1-3; 7 bases are shared with TRBD1. V was pared by 4 bases and J by 1 base, with 2 bases of the junction left unmatched. The length of the CDR3 is 14 residues. In germline, CDR1 is SGHNT, CDR2 YYREEE (reference sequence). CDR3 DNA: TGTGCCAGCAGCGGGGACAGATCTGGAAACACCATATATTTT. It specifies CASSGDRSGNTIYF.